This T cell receptor (beta chain) was captured by sequencing in a study of response to subunit inactivated influenza vaccine. Overall study results and limits: Each seasonal influenza vaccination, the authors suggested, recruits few new T cells.

V lost 10 bases and J lost 3, with 13 bases in between. CDR3 size: 13 residues. Germline V gene lookup returns CDR1 ENHRY and CDR2 SYGVKD. This clonotype was counted between two and nine times. Antigen specificity is unknown. TCRdb independently ran MiXCR on the RT-PCR reads; one entry per CDR3 protein. The sample has around 750,000 distinct CDR3 sequences, less than 25% seen once. The clonotype was recovered from a man aged 50 or older who received an inactivated influenza vaccine. The chain carries TRBV10-3 and TRBJ1-5; D possibly corresponds to TRBD1 (6 bases). The sequenced sample was PBMCs from blood, obtained around 5 days after vaccination. The CDR3 bases are TGTGCCACGAGAAGACAGGTCAATCAGCCCCAGCATTTT. It codes for CATRRQVNQPQHF.